There are many counts of the clone carrying this T cell receptor (beta chain). Construction of the TCRbeta library involved unique molecular identifiers. TCRdb used MiXCR to reprocess the PCR reads, holding one entry per CDR3 protein. Here the sample spans about 370,000 distinct CDR3 sequences, around 21% being singletons. These data come from a study of T-cell reconstitution after alpha-beta-depleted transplantation in children. Germline assignment: CDR1 SQVTM and CDR2 ANQGSEA. Trimming removed 8 bases from V and 5 bases from J; junction bases left unmatched: 8. This CDR3 has 12 amino acids. Sample: PBMCs from the stem cell graft donor, taken from the stem cell graft. V gene TRBV29-1 combines with J gene TRBJ2-7; 8 bases align to TRBD1. The clonotype comes from a human donor who donated a stem cell graft to a child with acute myeloid leukemia. CDR3 nucleotides: TGCAGCTACCGGACAGGGCCCAACGAGCAGTACTTC. The encoded protein is CSYRTGPNEQYF.